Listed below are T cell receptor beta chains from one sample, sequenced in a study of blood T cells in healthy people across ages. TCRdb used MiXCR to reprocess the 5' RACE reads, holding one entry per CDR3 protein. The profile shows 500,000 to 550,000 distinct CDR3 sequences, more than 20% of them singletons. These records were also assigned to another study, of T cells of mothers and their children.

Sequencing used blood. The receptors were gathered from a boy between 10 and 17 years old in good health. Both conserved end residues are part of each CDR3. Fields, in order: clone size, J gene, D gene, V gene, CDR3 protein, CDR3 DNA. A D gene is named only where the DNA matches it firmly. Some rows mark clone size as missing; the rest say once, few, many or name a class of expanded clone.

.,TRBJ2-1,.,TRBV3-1,CASSQDWDERYNEQFF,TGTGCCAGCAGCCAAGATTGGGACGAACGCTACAATGAGCAGTTCTTC
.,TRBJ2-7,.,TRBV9,CASTIGPTPVLEQYF,TGTGCCAGCACTATAGGCCCCACCCCCGTGTTGGAGCAGTACTTC
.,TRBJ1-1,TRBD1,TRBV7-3,CASSEQGAYTEAFF,TGTGCCAGCAGCGAACAGGGGGCCTACACTGAAGCTTTCTTT
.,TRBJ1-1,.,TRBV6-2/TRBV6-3,CASRLRKWRTEAFF,TGTGCCAGCAGACTACGAAAGTGGAGAACTGAAGCTTTCTTT
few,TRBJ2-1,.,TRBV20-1,CSARDTGVGYEQFF,TGCAGTGCTAGAGATACGGGAGTGGGCTATGAGCAGTTCTTC
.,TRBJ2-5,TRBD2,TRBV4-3,CASSLGLAVQETQYF,TGCGCCAGCAGCCTCGGACTAGCGGTCCAAGAGACCCAGTACTTC
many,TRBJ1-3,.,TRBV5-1,CASSLGTRVGGNTIYF,TGCGCCAGCAGCTTGGGAACCCGGGTCGGTGGAAACACCATATATTTT
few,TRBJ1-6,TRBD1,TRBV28,CASRPHATGWNSPLHF,TGTGCCAGCAGGCCCCACGCGACAGGGTGGAATTCACCCCTCCACTTT
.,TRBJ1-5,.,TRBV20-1,CSARVGAGSNQPQHF,TGCAGTGCTAGAGTAGGGGCCGGGAGCAATCAGCCCCAGCATTTT
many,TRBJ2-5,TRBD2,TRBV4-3,CASSQAPGLAGSETQYF,TGCGCCAGCAGCCAAGCCCCGGGACTAGCGGGCTCAGAGACCCAGTACTTC
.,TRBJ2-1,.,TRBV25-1,CASGYRENEQFF,TGTGCCAGCGGATACAGGGAAAATGAGCAGTTCTTC
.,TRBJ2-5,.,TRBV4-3,CASSQEMRVGQETQYF,TGCGCCAGCAGCCAAGAGATGCGCGTTGGCCAAGAGACCCAGTACTTC
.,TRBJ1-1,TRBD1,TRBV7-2,CASSQRTGGTEAFF,TGTGCCAGCAGCCAAAGGACAGGGGGCACTGAAGCTTTCTTT
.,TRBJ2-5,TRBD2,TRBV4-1,CASSRLAVTYQETQYF,TGCGCCAGCAGCCGACTAGCGGTCACGTACCAAGAGACCCAGTACTTC
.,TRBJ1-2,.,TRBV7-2,CASSTQGNGYTF,TGTGCCAGCAGTACCCAGGGGAATGGCTACACCTTC
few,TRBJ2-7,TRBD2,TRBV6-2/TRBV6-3,CASGRAGGYSYEQYF,TGTGCCAGCGGACGAGCGGGGGGGTACTCCTACGAGCAGTACTTC
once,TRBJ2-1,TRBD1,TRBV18,CASSPEGASYNEQFF,TGTGCCAGCTCACCAGAGGGGGCGTCCTACAATGAGCAGTTCTTC
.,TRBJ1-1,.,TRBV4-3,CASSQYDGLNTEAFF,TGCGCCAGCAGCCAATACGACGGATTGAACACTGAAGCTTTCTTT
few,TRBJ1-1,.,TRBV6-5,CASRQGSVTEAFF,TGTGCCAGCAGGCAGGGCTCGGTCACTGAAGCTTTCTTT
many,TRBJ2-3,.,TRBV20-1,CSARGGASLVATQYF,TGCAGTGCTAGAGGAGGGGCGAGTCTAGTAGCTACGCAGTATTTT
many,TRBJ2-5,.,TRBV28,CASRSRGQETQYF,TGTGCCAGCAGGTCTAGAGGGCAAGAGACCCAGTACTTC
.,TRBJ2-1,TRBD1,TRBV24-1,CATSDPGQGFDEQFF,TGTGCCACCAGTGATCCAGGACAGGGTTTCGATGAGCAGTTCTTC
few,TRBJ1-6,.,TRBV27,CASSLPKGTPLHF,TGTGCCAGCAGTTTGCCGAAGGGTACACCCCTCCACTTT
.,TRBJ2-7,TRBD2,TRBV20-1,CSASRGGKVGGYEQYF,TGCAGTGCTAGCCGGGGGGGGAAAGTGGGAGGATACGAGCAGTACTTC
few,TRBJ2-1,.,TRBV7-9,CASSLYPTSRPSYNEQFF,TGTGCCAGCAGCTTATATCCCACATCCCGACCCTCCTACAATGAGCAGTTCTTC
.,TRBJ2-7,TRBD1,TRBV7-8,CASSSRDRGHEQYF,TGTGCCAGCAGCTCCCGGGACAGGGGACACGAGCAGTACTTC
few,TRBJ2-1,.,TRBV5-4,CASSWGVSEDNEQFF,TGTGCCAGCAGCTGGGGAGTATCGGAAGACAATGAGCAGTTCTTC
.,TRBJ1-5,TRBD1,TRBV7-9,CASSFGTGNQPQHF,TGTGCCAGCAGCTTCGGGACAGGGAATCAGCCCCAGCATTTT
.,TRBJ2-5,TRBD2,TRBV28,CASSHGGGGRETQYF,TGTGCCAGCAGCCACGGGGGGGGCGGTCGTGAGACCCAGTACTTC
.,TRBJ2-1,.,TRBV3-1,CASTTGARDEQFF,TGTGCCAGCACCACGGGGGCTCGGGATGAGCAGTTCTTC
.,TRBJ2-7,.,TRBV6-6,CAIRDEGPFYEQYF,TGTGCCATCCGCGACGAAGGTCCATTCTACGAGCAGTACTTC
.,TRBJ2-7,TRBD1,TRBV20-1,CSAHGQVPYEQYF,TGCAGTGCCCATGGACAGGTTCCCTACGAGCAGTACTTC
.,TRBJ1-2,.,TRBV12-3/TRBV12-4,CASGRDTNYYGYTF,TGTGCCAGCGGGAGGGACACGAACTACTATGGCTACACCTTC
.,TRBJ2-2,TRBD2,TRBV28,CASSLAGNTGGLFF,TGTGCCAGCAGTCTAGCGGGGAACACCGGGGGGCTGTTTTTT
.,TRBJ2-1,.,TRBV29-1,CSVDGAYNEQFF,TGCAGCGTTGACGGGGCCTACAATGAGCAGTTCTTC
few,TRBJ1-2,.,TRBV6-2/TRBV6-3,CASSYNGQSNYGYTF,TGTGCCAGCAGTTACAACGGGCAGAGCAACTATGGCTACACCTTC
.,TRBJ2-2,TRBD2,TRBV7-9,CASSSGLAPGELFF,TGTGCCAGCAGCTCCGGACTAGCCCCCGGGGAGCTGTTTTTT
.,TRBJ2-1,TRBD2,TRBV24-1,CATSVRGGDEQFF,TGTGCCACCAGTGTGCGGGGGGGGGATGAGCAGTTCTTC
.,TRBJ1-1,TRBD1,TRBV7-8,CASSRRRDSNTEAFF,TGTGCCAGCAGCCGACGACGGGACAGCAACACTGAAGCTTTCTTT
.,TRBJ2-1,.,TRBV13,CASSYRTVGNEQFF,TGTGCCAGCAGCTACCGGACCGTGGGGAATGAGCAGTTCTTC
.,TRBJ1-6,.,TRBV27,CASTLGGIGNSPLHF,TGTGCCAGCACCCTGGGGGGAATTGGAAATTCACCCCTCCACTTT
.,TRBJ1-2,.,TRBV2,CASADGNYGYTF,TGTGCCAGCGCAGACGGGAACTATGGCTACACCTTC
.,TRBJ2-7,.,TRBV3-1,CASSAFTGRMSEQYF,TGTGCCAGCAGTGCCTTCACGGGACGGATGAGCGAGCAGTACTTC
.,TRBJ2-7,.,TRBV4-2,CASSQESSGQGRYEQYF,TGTGCCAGCAGCCAAGAATCGTCCGGGCAGGGGAGATACGAGCAGTACTTC
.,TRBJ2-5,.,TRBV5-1,CASSSGRVETQYF,TGCGCCAGCAGCTCGGGACGGGTGGAGACCCAGTACTTC
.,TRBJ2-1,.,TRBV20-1,CSAVAAVEFYNEQFF,TGCAGTGCGGTAGCAGCGGTAGAGTTCTACAATGAGCAGTTCTTC
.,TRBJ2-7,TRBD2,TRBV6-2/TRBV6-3,CASSPRPAGAYEQYF,TGTGCCAGCAGTCCTAGACCAGCGGGAGCCTACGAGCAGTACTTC